The TCR beta chain described here comes from a study of blood T cell repertoires in COVID-19. The CDR3 runs to 14 residues. The germline CDR1 and CDR2 sequences are MNHEY and SMNVEV (reference sequence). Per the original data handling: Using reference gene primer amplification, nucleated cell counts were estimated. The protocol was immunoSEQ multiplex PCR, while the TCRdb copy is restricted to in-frame clones and leaves out a portion. V, J and clone size are taken as reported in that table, and D and trimming were inferred from the DNA itself. The sample comprises tens of thousands of clones, about four fifths of which are singletons, and less than 9% rests with the top ten. Comments on this clone: Relative to the germline gene, one junction end is altered; a read error may explain this.

The sequence derives from a man between 50 and 59 years old with active or convalescent COVID-19. The chain uses TRBV27 and TRBJ2-1, with 7 bases aligning to TRBD2. Sequenced: peripheral blood. CDR3 residues: CASRGLGLFNEQFF. DNA for the CDR3: TGTGCGAGCAGAGGACTAGGCCTCTTCAATGAGCAGTTCTTC.